A single TCR beta chain is shown here with its context. Its target is unknown. A universal primer site and UMIs were added as TCR cDNA was made by 5'RACE template switching. TCRdb recomputed calls from the 5' RACE reads with MiXCR, one row per CDR3 protein. Here the sample spans 500,000 to 650,000 distinct CDR3 sequences, less than 20% being singletons. This CDR3 has 13 residues. Trimming took off 6 bases at V and 3 bases at J, with 8 bases between the two ends. This sample was taken from a study of T cells after yellow fever vaccination. Findings and caveats of the study: Contaminants from the bulk population, in the form of abundant clonotypes, could be found in FACS-sorted repertoires. Most primary-vaccination clones reappeared after the booster (around 95% CD4, 85% to 90% CD8).

This sequence originates from a man aged 18 to 29 who received the YFV17D yellow fever vaccine. Sample: PBMCs, taken roughly 5 days after the first yellow fever vaccination. The J gene is TRBJ2-2, the V gene TRBV12-3 or TRBV12-4; maybe TRBD1 (5 bases). CDR3 bases: TGTGCCAGCAGACAGGAGTACACCGGGGAGCTGTTTTTT. Its protein is CASRQEYTGELFF.